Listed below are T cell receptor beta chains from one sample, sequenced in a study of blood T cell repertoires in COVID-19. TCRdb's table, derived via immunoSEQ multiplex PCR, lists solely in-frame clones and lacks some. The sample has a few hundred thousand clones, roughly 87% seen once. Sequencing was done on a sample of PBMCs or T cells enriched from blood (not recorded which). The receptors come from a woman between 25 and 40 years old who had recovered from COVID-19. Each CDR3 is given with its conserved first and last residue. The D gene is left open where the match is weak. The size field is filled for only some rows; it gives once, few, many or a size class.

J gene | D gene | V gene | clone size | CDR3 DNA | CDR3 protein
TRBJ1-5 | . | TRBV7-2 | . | TGTGCCAGCAGCTTAGAGTCGATGGGGCAGGAGCAGCATTTT | CASSLESMGQEQHF
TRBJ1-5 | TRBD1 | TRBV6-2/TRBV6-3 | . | TGTGCCAGCAGTTCCGGATTCCGGGACAGGTATGCTCAGCCCCAGCATTTT | CASSSGFRDRYAQPQHF
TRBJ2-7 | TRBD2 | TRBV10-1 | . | TGCGCCAGCAGTGAGTCCATGTCGGGACTACTATACGAGCAGTACTTC | CASSESMSGLLYEQYF
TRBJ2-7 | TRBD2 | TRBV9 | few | TGTGCCAGCAGCGTTAGTAGCGGGGGACGCGAGCAGTACTTC | CASSVSSGGREQYF
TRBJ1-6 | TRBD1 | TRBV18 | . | TGTGCCAGCTCACCCACCACAGGGGGCGAGTATTCACCCCTCCACTTT | CASSPTTGGEYSPLHF
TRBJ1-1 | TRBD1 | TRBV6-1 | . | TGTGCCAGCAGTGAACTTGTAGGACAGGACACTGAAGCTTTCTTT | CASSELVGQDTEAFF
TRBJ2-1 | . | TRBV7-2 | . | TGTGCCAGCAGCTTACCGGGGGGCCCGTATGAGCAGTTCTTC | CASSLPGGPYEQFF
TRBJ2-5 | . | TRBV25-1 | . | TGTGCCAGCAGTGAATTCGTAGAGTCCGGCCAAGAGACCCAGTACTTC | CASSEFVESGQETQYF
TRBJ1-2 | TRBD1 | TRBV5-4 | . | TGTGCCAGCAGCGCCGGGACAGCTTATGGCTACACCTTC | CASSAGTAYGYTF
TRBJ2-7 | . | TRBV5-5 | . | TGTGCCAGCAGCTTGCATCGGCAGGCTAACTCCTACGAGCAGTACTTC | CASSLHRQANSYEQYF
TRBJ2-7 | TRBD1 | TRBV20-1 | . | TGCAGTGCTGGGACAGGGAACGAGCAGTACTTC | CSAGTGNEQYF
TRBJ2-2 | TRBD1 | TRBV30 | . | TGTGCCTGGCGGCCAGGGGGCACCGGGGAGCTGTTTTTT | CAWRPGGTGELFF
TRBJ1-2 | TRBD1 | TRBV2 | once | TGTGCCAGCACTGGACAGGCAAGGGCTAACTATGGCTACACCTTC | CASTGQARANYGYTF
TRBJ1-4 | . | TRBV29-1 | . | TGCAGCGCCAAGGGCGGGGGAACTAATGAAAAACTGTTTTTT | CSAKGGGTNEKLFF
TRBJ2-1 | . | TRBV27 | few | TGTGCCAGCAGGCTAAAGGGGGGGAGGGTCGGCGATGAGCAGTTCTTC | CASRLKGGRVGDEQFF
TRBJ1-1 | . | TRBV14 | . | TGTGCCAGCAGTCAAAACTACAACACTGAAGCTTTCTTT | CASSQNYNTEAFF
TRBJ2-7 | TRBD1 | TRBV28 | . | TGTGCCAGCAGTCCCTCCGGACAGGGACACTACGAGCAGTACTTC | CASSPSGQGHYEQYF
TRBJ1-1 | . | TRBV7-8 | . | TGTGCCAGCAGCACTACTCAGGGGAATTTTGCTGAAGCTTTCTTT | CASSTTQGNFAEAFF
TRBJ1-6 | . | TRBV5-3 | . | TGTGCCAGAAGCTTGGGGCAGGGGATACACTTT | CARSLGQGIHF
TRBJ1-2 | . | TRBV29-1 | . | TGCAGCGCCGATCAGGGGAACTATGGCTACACCTTC | CSADQGNYGYTF
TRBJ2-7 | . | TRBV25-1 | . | TGTGCCAGCAGTGAATTAGCAGGGGCCTACGAGCAGTACTTC | CASSELAGAYEQYF
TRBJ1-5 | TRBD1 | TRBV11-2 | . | TGTGCCAGCAGCTTAGGGGACAGGGGACGGGAGCCCCAGCATTTT | CASSLGDRGREPQHF
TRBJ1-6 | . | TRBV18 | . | TGTGCCAGCTCACCTGGGCCCTATAATTCACCCCTCCACTTT | CASSPGPYNSPLHF
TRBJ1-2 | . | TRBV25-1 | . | TGTGCCAGCAGTGAGGGGGCGGGAGGCGGATATGGCTACACCTTC | CASSEGAGGGYGYTF
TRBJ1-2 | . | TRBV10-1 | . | TGCGCCAGCAGTGACAACCTAGACTATGGCTACACCTTC | CASSDNLDYGYTF
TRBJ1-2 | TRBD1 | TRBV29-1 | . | TGCAGCGTTACCCGACAGGGTGGGAATGGCTACACCTTC | CSVTRQGGNGYTF
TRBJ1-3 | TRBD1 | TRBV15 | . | TGTGCCACCAGCAGAGTCCGAACAGGGGGCGTACTATCTGGAAACACCATATATTTT | CATSRVRTGGVLSGNTIYF
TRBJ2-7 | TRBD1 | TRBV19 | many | TGTGCCAGTAGGAAGGGACAGGGGAGCGTCTACGAGCAGTACTTC | CASRKGQGSVYEQYF
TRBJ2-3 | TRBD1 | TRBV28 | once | TGTGCCAGCAGTTTATGGGACAGGGGGCCGAAGAGCACAGATACGCAGTATTTT | CASSLWDRGPKSTDTQYF
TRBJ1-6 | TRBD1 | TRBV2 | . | TGTGCCAGCAGTATCCAGGGGGTTGATAATTCACCCCTCCACTTT | CASSIQGVDNSPLHF
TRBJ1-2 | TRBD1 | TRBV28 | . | TGTGCCAGCAGTTTGGGGGGACAGGGGAATGGCTACACCTTC | CASSLGGQGNGYTF
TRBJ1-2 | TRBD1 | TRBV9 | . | TGTGCCAGCAGCGCATCCACAGGGGCTGGCTACACCTTC | CASSASTGAGYTF
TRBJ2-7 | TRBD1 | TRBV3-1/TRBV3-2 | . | TGTGCCAGCAGCCGGGGACAGGGCCACGAGCAGTACTTC | CASSRGQGHEQYF
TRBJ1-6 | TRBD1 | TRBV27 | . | TGTGCCAGCAGTTTAAAGGGACAGGGTGCCGGAAATTCACCCCTCCACTTT | CASSLKGQGAGNSPLHF
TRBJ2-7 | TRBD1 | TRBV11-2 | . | TGTGCCAGCAGCTTTTGGGGACAGACCTACGAGCAGTACTTC | CASSFWGQTYEQYF
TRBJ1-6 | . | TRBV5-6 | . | TGTGCCAGCACCCGAAGGGGCAGGGTCGATAATTCACCCCTCCACTTT | CASTRRGRVDNSPLHF
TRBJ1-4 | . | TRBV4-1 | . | TGCGCCAGCAGCCAAGGCCCAGGACAGCCGGGGGAAAAACTGTTTTTT | CASSQGPGQPGEKLFF
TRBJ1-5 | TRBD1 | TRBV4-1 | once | TGCGCCAGCAGCCCGGGACAGGAGGTCAATCAGCCCCAGCATTTT | CASSPGQEVNQPQHF
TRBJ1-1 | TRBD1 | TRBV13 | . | TGTGCCAGCAGCTTAGAGGGGGCAGTCACTGAAGCTTTCTTT | CASSLEGAVTEAFF
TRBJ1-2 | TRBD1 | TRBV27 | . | TGTGCCAGCAGCCCCGGACAGGGGGGCTATGGCTACACCTTC | CASSPGQGGYGYTF
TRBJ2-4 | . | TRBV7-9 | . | TGTGCCAGCAGCTTAGGGACAGCCCCCAAAAACATTCAGTACTTC | CASSLGTAPKNIQYF
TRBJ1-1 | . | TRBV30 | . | TGTGCCTGGACCGGGAGTAACACTGAAGCTTTCTTT | CAWTGSNTEAFF
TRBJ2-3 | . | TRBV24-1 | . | TGTGCCACCAGTGATTTTACCGACAGTATAAGTGGGGATACGCAGTATTTT | CATSDFTDSISGDTQYF
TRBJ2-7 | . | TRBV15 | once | TGTGCCACCAGCAGAGAGGCAGGGGAAGTGCAGTACTTC | CATSREAGEVQYF
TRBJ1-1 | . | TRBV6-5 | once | TGTGCCAGCAGTCCCAGGACAAGTGAAGCTTTCTTT | CASSPRTSEAFF